The present T cell receptor beta chain was sequenced within a study of a mutant IDH1 vaccine in newly diagnosed glioma. As for time point: week 23, last vaccination. Vaccination comprised doses that each held 300 ug of mutant IDH1 20-mer peptide, plus topical imiquimod. Points on this clone: The antigen remains undetermined.

V lost 2 bases to trimming and J lost 5 bases; unmatched junction nucleotides: 7. This CDR3 comprises 15 residues. Germline CDR1 SGHRS, CDR2 YFSETQ. The table came from immunoSEQ multiplex PCR; TCRdb's copy has only in-frame clones and leaves some out. The table has 82,000 or so clones, around 85% seen once; the top ten hold 2% to 2.5%. The genes are TRBV5-1 and TRBJ2-3; the match to TRBD2 covers 8 bases. This TCR was sampled from a man aged 25-45 years with glioma. Some clones in this sample may be carry-over from other donors' samples. The sample was PBMCs, taken from a glioma patient whose treatment included an IDH1 peptide vaccine. The CDR3 nucleotides are TGCGCCAGCAGCTTCTATCGAGCGGGAGTAGATACGCAGTATTTT. This sequence encodes CASSFYRAGVDTQYF.